This TCR beta chain stems from a study of radiation and T cells in renal cell carcinoma. The study, taken as a whole, reports: Baseline intratumoral clonotype presence is unknown without pretreatment biopsies.

The length of the CDR3 is 14 residues. V was trimmed by 7 bases and J by 0 bases, leaving 13 bases between them. From germline, CDR1 is SGHVS and CDR2 FQNEAQ. The time point here: baseline pretreatment blood. As to treatment: 15 Gy SBRT to primary tumor, nephrectomy 4 weeks later. Remarks on this clone: Its antigen is undetermined.

Assay: immunoSEQ multiplex PCR; the TCRdb copy retains only in-frame clones and omits some. This table has about 150,000 clones, less than 90% appearing once. This sequence originates from a woman aged 70 to 79 with renal cell carcinoma. This chain uses TRBV7-8 with TRBJ2-7; either TRBD1 or TRBD2 may supply D (5 bases each). The source was blood, collected from a patient whose treatment included radiotherapy and nephrectomy. This CDR3 reads CASTAGTVSYEQYF. The CDR3 region has the DNA TGTGCCAGCACCGCCGGGACGGTCTCCTACGAGCAGTACTTC.